This T cell receptor (beta chain) derives from a study of tumor-infiltrating lymphocytes in primary liver carcinoma. Notes on the study in general: Only about 8-25% of top clones spanned all five tumor regions. In tumor-adjacent and tumor-blood pairs, overlap was lower than in tumor region pairs.

CDR1 LNHDA and CDR2 SQIVND come from the germline V gene (reference sequence). The CDR3 runs to 12 residues. Each 20-30 mg portion of unsorted bulk tissue served as the source for co-extraction of RNA and DNA. From around 0.5 ug of total RNA, TCR beta-specific cDNA was reverse-transcribed using a constant-region primer. Slightly modified ARM-PCR, run as three nested multiplex PCR rounds, produced the TCR beta libraries. Two initial PCR rounds of approximately 10 cycles each paired TRBV1-TRBV30 forward primers with a C-beta reverse primer. TCRdb fed the multiplex PCR reads into MiXCR, producing one record per CDR3 protein. The data show roughly 190,000 distinct CDR3 sequences, around four fifths seen once. As regards this clonotype: Its antigen remains unknown. A read error may produce the germline difference seen at one junction end.

Material: tumor tissue from primary liver carcinoma. This chain joins TRBV19 and TRBJ1-1; D is ambiguous. This sequence originates from a man aged 35 to 55 with primary liver carcinoma and hepatitis B virus infection. The CDR3 loop is CASSIRWGETFF. CDR3 sequence (DNA): TGTGCCAGTAGTATCAGGTGGGGTGAAACTTTCTTT.